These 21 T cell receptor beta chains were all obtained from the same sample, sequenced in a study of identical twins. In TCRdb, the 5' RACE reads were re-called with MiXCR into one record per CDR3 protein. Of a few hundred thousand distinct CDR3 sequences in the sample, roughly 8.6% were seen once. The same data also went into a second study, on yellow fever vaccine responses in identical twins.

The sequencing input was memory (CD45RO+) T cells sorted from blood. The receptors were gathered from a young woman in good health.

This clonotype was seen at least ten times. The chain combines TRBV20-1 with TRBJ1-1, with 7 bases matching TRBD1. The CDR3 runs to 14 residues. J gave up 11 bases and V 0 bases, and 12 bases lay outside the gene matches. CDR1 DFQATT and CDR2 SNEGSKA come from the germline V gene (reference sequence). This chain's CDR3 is CSARDGVGGGKAFF. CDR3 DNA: TGCAGTGCTAGAGATGGTGTAGGGGGCGGTAAGGCTTTCTTT.

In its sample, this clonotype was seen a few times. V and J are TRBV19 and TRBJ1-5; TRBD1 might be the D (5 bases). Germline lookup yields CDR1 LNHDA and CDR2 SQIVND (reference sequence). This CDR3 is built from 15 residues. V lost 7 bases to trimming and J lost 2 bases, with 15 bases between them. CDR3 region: CASKVGEVGNQPQHF. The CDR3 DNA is TGTGCCAGTAAGGTAGGGGAGGTGGGCAATCAGCCCCAGCATTTT.

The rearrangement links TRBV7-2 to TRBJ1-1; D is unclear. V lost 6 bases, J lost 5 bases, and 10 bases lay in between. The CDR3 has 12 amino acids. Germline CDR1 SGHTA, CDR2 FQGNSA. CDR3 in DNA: TGTGCCAGCAGGGGTGGGGTTACTGAAGCTTTCTTT. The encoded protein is CASRGGVTEAFF.

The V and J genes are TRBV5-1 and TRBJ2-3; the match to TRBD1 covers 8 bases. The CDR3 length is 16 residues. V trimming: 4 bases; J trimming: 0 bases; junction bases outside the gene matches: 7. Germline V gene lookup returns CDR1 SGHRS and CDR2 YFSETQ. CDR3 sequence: CASSQQGGLSTDTQYF. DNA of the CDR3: TGCGCCAGCAGCCAACAGGGGGGTCTTAGCACAGATACGCAGTATTTT.

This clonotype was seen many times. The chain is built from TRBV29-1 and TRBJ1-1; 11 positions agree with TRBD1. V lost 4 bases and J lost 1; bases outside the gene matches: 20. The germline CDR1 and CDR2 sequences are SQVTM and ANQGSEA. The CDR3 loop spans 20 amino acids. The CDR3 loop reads CSVATILPHRGQGANTEAFF. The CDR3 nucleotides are TGCAGCGTTGCCACCATCCTCCCCCATCGCGGACAGGGGGCGAACACTGAAGCTTTCTTT. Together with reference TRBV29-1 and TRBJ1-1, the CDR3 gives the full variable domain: SAVISQKPSRDICQRGTSLTIQCQVDSQVTMMFWYRQQPGQSLTLIATANQGSEATYESGFVIDKFPISRPNLTFSTLTVSNMSPEDSSIYLCSVATILPHRGQGANTEAFFGQGTRLTVV.

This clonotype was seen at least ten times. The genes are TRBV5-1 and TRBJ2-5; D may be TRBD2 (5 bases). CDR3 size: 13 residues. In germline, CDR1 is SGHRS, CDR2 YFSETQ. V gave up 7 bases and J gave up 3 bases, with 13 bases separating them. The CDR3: CASSSGSEETQYF. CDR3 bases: TGCGCCAGCTCCTCTGGGAGCGAAGAGACCCAGTACTTC. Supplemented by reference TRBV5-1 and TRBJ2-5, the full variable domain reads KAGVTQTPRYLIKTRGQQVTLSCSPISGHRSVSWYQQTPGQGLQFLFEYFSETQRNKGNFPGRFSGRQFSNSRSEMNVSTLELGDSALYLCASSSGSEETQYFGPGTRLLVL.

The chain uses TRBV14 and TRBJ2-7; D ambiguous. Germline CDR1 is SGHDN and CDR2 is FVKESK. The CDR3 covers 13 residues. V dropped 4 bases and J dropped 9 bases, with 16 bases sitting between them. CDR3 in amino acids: CASSPSVVPRQYF. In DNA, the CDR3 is TGTGCCAGCAGCCCTTCGGTCGTTCCACGGCAGTACTTC. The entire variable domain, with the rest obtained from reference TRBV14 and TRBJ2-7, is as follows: EAGVTQFPSHSVIEKGQTVTLRCDPISGHDNLYWYRRVMGKEIKFLLHFVKESKQDESGMPNNRFLAERTGGTYSTLKVQPAELEDSGVYFCASSPSVVPRQYFGPGTRLTVT.

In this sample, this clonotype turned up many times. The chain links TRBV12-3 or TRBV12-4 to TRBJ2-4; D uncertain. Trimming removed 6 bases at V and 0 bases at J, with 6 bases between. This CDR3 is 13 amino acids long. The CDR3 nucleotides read TGTGCCAGCAGCACAGAAGCCAAAAACATTCAGTACTTC. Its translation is CASSTEAKNIQYF.

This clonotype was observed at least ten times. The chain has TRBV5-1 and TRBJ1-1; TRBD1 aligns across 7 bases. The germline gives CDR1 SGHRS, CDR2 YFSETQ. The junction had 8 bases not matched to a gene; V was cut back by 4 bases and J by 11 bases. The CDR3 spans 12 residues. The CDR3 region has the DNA TGCGCCAGCAGCCTAGACAGGGAGGACGCTTTCTTT. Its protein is CASSLDREDAFF.

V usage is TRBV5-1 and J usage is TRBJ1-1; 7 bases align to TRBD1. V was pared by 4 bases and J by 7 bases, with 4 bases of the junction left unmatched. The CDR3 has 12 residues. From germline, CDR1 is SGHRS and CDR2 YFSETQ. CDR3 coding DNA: TGCGCCAGCAGCCAGGACAGGAATGAAGCTTTCTTT. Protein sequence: CASSQDRNEAFF.

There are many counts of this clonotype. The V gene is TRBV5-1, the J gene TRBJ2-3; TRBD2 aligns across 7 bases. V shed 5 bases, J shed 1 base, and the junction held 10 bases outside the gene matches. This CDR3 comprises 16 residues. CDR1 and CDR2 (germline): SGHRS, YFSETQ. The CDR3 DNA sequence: TGCGCCAGCAGACTTGGTCTAGCGGAGCGCACAGATACGCAGTATTTT. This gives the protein CASRLGLAERTDTQYF.

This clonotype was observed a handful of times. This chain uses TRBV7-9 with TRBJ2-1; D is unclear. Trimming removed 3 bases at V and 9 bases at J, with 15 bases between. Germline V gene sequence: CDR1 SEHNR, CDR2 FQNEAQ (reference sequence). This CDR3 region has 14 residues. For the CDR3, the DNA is TGTGCCAGCAGCTTCGGCGAAATTTCGGGTGAGCAGTTCTTC. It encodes CASSFGEISGEQFF.

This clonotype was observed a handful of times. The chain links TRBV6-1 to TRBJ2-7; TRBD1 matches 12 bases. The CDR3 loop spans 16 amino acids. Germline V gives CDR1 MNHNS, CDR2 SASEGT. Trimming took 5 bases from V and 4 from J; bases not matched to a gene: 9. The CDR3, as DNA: TGTGCCAGCAGTCGCGCCGGGACAGGGGGCGGGTACGAGCAGTACTTC. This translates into CASSRAGTGGGYEQYF.

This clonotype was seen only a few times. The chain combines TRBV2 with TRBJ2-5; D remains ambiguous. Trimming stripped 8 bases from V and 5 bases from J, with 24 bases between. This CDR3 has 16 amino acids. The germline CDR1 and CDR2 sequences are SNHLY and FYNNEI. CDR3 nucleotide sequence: TGTGCCAGCTCCGCGTCGTCGCATATCCAGAGGGAGACCCAGTACTTC. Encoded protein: CASSASSHIQRETQYF. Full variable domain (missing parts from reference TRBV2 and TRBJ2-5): EPEVTQTPSHQVTQMGQEVILRCVPISNHLYFYWYRQILGQKVEFLVSFYNNEISEKSEIFDDQFSVERPDGSNFTLKIRSTKLEDSAMYFCASSASSHIQRETQYFGPGTRLLVL.

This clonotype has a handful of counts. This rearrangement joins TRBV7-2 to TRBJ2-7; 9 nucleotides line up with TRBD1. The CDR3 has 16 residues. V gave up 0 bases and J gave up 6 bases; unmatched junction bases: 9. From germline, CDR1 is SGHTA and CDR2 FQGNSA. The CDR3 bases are TGTGCCAGCAGCTTAGCGGGGACAGGGCGGGGTTCCGAGCAGTACTTC. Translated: CASSLAGTGRGSEQYF.

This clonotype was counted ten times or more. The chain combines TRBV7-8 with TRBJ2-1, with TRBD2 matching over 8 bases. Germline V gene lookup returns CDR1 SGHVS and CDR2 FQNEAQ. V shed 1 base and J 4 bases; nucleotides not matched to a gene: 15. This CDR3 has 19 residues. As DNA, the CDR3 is TGTGCCAGCAGCTTAGACTCTCGGCGGGGGGAGGGAAGATACAATGAGCAGTTCTTC. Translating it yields CASSLDSRRGEGRYNEQFF.

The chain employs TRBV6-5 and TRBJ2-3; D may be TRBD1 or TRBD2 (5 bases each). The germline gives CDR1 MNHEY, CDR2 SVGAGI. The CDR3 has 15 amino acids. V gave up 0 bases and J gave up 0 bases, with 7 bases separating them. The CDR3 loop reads CASSYSGTSTDTQYF. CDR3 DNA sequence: TGTGCCAGCAGTTACTCGGGGACCAGCACAGATACGCAGTATTTT.

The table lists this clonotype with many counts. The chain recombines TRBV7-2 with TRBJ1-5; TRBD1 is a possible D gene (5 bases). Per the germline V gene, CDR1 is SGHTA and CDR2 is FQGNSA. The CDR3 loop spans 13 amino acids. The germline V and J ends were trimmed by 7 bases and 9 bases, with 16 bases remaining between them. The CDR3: CASTPRQGGPQHF. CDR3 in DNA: TGTGCCAGCACCCCCCGGCAGGGAGGGCCCCAGCATTTT.

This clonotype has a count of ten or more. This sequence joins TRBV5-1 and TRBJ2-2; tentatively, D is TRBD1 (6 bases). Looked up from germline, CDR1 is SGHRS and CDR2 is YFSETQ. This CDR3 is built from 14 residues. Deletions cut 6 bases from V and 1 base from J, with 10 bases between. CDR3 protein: CASTPGQNTGELFF. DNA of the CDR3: TGCGCCAGCACGCCGGGACAGAACACCGGGGAGCTGTTTTTT.

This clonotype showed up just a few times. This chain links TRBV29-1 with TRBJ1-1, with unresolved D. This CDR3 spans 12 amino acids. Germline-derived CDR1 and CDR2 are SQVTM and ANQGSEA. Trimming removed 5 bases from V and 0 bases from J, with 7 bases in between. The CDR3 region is CSVSRMNTEAFF. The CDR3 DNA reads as TGCAGCGTTTCTCGGATGAACACTGAAGCTTTCTTT.

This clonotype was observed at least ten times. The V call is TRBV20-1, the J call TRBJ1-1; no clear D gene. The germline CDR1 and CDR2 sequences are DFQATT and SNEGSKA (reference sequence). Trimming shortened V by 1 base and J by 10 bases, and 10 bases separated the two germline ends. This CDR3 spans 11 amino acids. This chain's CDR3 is CSARVGLGAFF. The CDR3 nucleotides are TGCAGTGCTAGAGTAGGACTCGGAGCTTTCTTT.